Sequencing of this T cell receptor (beta chain) was carried out in a study of beta chain features in type 1 diabetes. A few counts support this clone. The target antigen is unknown. Every donor had blood drawn once into heparin, around 100 mL on average. The V and J ends lost 5 bases and 3 bases respectively, with 17 bases between them. Germline V gene data show CDR1 as SGHAT and CDR2 as FQNNGV. The CDR3 runs 15 residues. The study reverse transcribed the entire isolated RNA, so it sequenced expressed TCRB transcripts. Method: immunoSEQ multiplex PCR; TCRdb's copy keeps in-frame clones and lacks some. In the table there are 120,000 to 150,000 clones, 9.7% of which are singletons. Study outcomes and limitations: Patients' naive, central memory and Treg TCRB repertoires seemed closer to one another than those of healthy donors. A potential influence of HLA type upon TCRB rearrangement remained unresolved herein.

This sequence joins TRBV11-2 and TRBJ2-7; TRBD1 is a possible D gene (6 bases). This receptor was identified in a woman aged 40 to 50 in good health. The sequencing input was central memory CD4+ T cells from blood. The CDR3 nucleotides are TGTGCCAGCAGCCGCACAAGGGGGTTCAACTACGAGCAGTACTTC. Protein: CASSRTRGFNYEQYF.